What follows describes a single T cell receptor beta chain. The antigen is unknown. V gave up 8 bases and J gave up 4 bases; unmatched junction bases: 6. Germline V gene lookup returns CDR1 KGHSH and CDR2 LQKENI. The CDR3 extends over 14 amino acids. This specimen belongs to a study of vaccination and CD4 T cells after COVID-19. For the study at large: The post-COVID sampling time was a median approximately 3.5 months after diagnosis, ranging from 35 to 161. Stimuli were overlapping spike peptide pools of SARS-CoV-2 and three common cold coronaviruses (HCoV-NL63, HCoV-OC43, HCoV-229E). Ranging from 14 to 241, the interval between dose two and post-vaccine sampling had a median of 72 days.

The sample's treatment: approximately 11-day PBMC culture with coronavirus spike peptide pools or control peptides (ViraFEST assay). Sequencing of the DNA from cultured CD4+ T cells was carried out with the Oncomine TCR Beta short-read assay. Each CDR3 protein is one row after TCRdb ran MiXCR on the PCR reads. The sample includes fewer than 20,000 distinct CDR3 sequences, 44% of them seen just once. Sequencing used CD4+ T cells from blood, cultured in vitro. This sequence joins TRBV18 and TRBJ2-2; 8 bases fit TRBD1. The TCR was taken from a human donor who had recovered from COVID-19. The CDR3 sequence is CASKTQGGTGELFF. CDR3 bases: TGTGCCAGCAAGACACAGGGGGGCACCGGGGAGCTGTTTTTT.